The 24 T cell receptor beta chains below come from one sample, sequenced in a study of blood T cell repertoires in COVID-19. Sequenced by immunoSEQ multiplex PCR; TCRdb stores in-frame clones only, minus some. This table holds tens of thousands of clones, approximately 87% found once. Sequencing was carried out using peripheral blood. The receptor source for this set is a human donor in a cohort sampled during active COVID-19.

The J gene is TRBJ1-6, the V gene TRBV7-2, with 7 bases identical to TRBD1. V lost 5 bases to trimming and J lost 3 bases; unmatched junction nucleotides: 7. This CDR3 comprises 16 residues. Germline V gene sequence: CDR1 SGHTA, CDR2 FQGNSA. The CDR3 coding sequence is TGTGCCAGCAGCGGGCCCGGACAGGACTATAATTCACCCCTCCACTTT. Translated: CASSGPGQDYNSPLHF.

In DNA form, the CDR3 reads TGTGCCAGCAGCCAAGTCGGGAGGAACACCGGGGAGCTGTTTTTT. This gives the protein CASSQVGRNTGELFF. This rearrangement joins TRBV4-2 to TRBJ2-2; TRBD2 is a possible D gene (6 bases). V gave up 1 base and J gave up 1 base, with 7 bases separating them. The CDR3 has 15 residues. CDR1 and CDR2 from the germline V gene are LGHNA and YNFKEQ.

The CDR3 protein is CASLGGGTYEQYF. The DNA for the CDR3 is TGTGCCAGCCTCGGCGGGGGGACCTACGAGCAGTACTTC. The chain is built from TRBV12-3 or TRBV12-4 and TRBJ2-7, with TRBD2 matching 8 bases. The trim removed 8 bases at V and 2 bases at J, leaving 5 bases unmatched. This CDR3 comprises 13 residues.

This rearrangement joins TRBV30 to TRBJ2-3; the D gene is possibly TRBD2 (6 bases). The ends were cut back, 0 bases at V and 11 bases at J, with 18 bases in the middle. Germline lookup yields CDR1 GTSNPN and CDR2 SVGIG (reference sequence). This CDR3 is built from 14 residues. This CDR3 reads CAWSVQYVGSGQYF. Written as DNA, the CDR3 is TGTGCCTGGAGTGTACAGTACGTGGGTAGCGGGCAGTATTTT.

This clone is a singleton in its sample. V is TRBV3-1 (or the pseudogene TRBV3-2) and J is TRBJ2-1, with 10 positions matching TRBD2. Germline CDR1 is LGHDT and CDR2 is YNNKEL (reference sequence). The length of the CDR3 is 15 residues. V lost 3 bases to trimming and J lost 9 bases; unmatched junction nucleotides: 8. The CDR3 DNA follows: TGTGCCAGCAGCCAGGGGCCTAGCGGGAGAGGTGAGCAGTTCTTC. Protein sequence: CASSQGPSGRGEQFF.

The rearrangement uses TRBV12-3 or TRBV12-4 and TRBJ2-3, with TRBD1 matching over 8 bases. The junction had 8 bases not matched to a gene; V was cut back by 6 bases and J by 9 bases. There are 13 residues in the CDR3. CDR3 amino acids: CASRSTGGTTQYF. For the CDR3, the DNA is TGTGCCAGCAGATCTACAGGGGGTACCACGCAGTATTTT.

This clone was recorded once. The gene calls are TRBV6-1 and TRBJ1-5, with 9 bases matching TRBD1. The trim removed 6 bases at V and 4 bases at J, leaving 10 bases unmatched. In germline, CDR1 is MNHNS, CDR2 SASEGT. This CDR3 region has 16 residues. CDR3 region: CASREQGADSNQPQHF. Here the CDR3 DNA reads TGTGCCAGCAGGGAACAGGGGGCGGACTCTAATCAGCCCCAGCATTTT.

The rearrangement uses TRBV29-1 and TRBJ1-2; D possibly corresponds to TRBD1 (5 bases). Trimming shortened V by 3 bases and J by 3 bases, and 14 bases separated the two germline ends. The CDR3 length is 14 residues. Germline values: CDR1 SQVTM, CDR2 ANQGSEA. The CDR3 region is CSVEPFGGDYGYTF. The CDR3 DNA is TGCAGCGTTGAGCCCTTCGGGGGTGACTATGGCTACACCTTC. The full variable domain, rest sourced from reference TRBV29-1 and TRBJ1-2, is SAVISQKPSRDICQRGTSLTIQCQVDSQVTMMFWYRQQPGQSLTLIATANQGSEATYESGFVIDKFPISRPNLTFSTLTVSNMSPEDSSIYLCSVEPFGGDYGYTFGSGTRLTVV.

This clone was recorded only once. The DNA for the CDR3 is TGTGCCAGCAGCTTAGATTGGGGACAGGGGGACTATGGCTACACCTTC. Translated, it gives CASSLDWGQGDYGYTF. The genes are TRBV7-9 and TRBJ1-2; TRBD1 aligns across 11 bases. Germline CDR1 SEHNR, CDR2 FQNEAQ (reference sequence). The CDR3 covers 16 residues. The V gene end was trimmed by 1 base and the J gene end by 3 bases; junction bases not matched to a gene: 4.

This clone appeared once. J is TRBJ1-6 and V is TRBV5-1; TRBD1 matches at 7 bases. V shed 2 bases and J 5 bases; nucleotides not matched to a gene: 1. The CDR3 covers 14 residues. Per the germline V gene, CDR1 is SGHRS and CDR2 is YFSETQ. The chain's CDR3 is CASSFQGDNSPLHF. The CDR3 region has the DNA TGCGCCAGCAGCTTTCAGGGGGATAATTCACCCCTCCACTTT.

The chain links TRBV19 to TRBJ2-5, with D possibly being TRBD1 (5 bases). CDR3 length equals 12 residues. CDR1 and CDR2 (germline): LNHDA, SQIVND (reference sequence). The V end lost 5 bases, the J end lost 4 bases, and 8 bases lay between the germline ends. The CDR3 region is CASSPRGETQYF. CDR3 DNA: TGTGCCAGTAGTCCAAGGGGAGAGACCCAGTACTTC.

The V call is TRBV19, the J call TRBJ2-5; TRBD1 agrees at 7 bases. The junction had 4 bases not matched to a gene; V was cut back by 4 bases and J by 2 bases. The CDR3 loop spans 14 amino acids. Germline loops: CDR1 LNHDA, CDR2 SQIVND (reference sequence). The CDR3 DNA is TGTGCCAGTAGTAGACAGGGTCGACAAGAGACCCAGTACTTC. Its protein is CASSRQGRQETQYF.

V usage is TRBV7-3 and J usage is TRBJ1-1; D remains ambiguous. The germline V and J ends were trimmed by 5 bases and 0 bases, with 10 bases remaining between them. Germline CDR1 reads SGHTA; CDR2 reads FQGTGA. The CDR3 covers 14 residues. In DNA, the CDR3 is TGTGCCAGCAGCCCCTCCTCTATGAACACTGAAGCTTTCTTT. Residues: CASSPSSMNTEAFF. Variable domain in full (rest from reference TRBV7-3 and TRBJ1-1): GAGVSQTPSNKVTEKGKYVELRCDPISGHTALYWYRQSLGQGPEFLIYFQGTGAADDSGLPNDRFFAVRPEGSVSTLKIQRTERGDSAVYLCASSPSSMNTEAFFGQGTRLTVV.

In its sample, this clone was seen a few times. The CDR3 is CASSLLWAPGGRYGEAFF. The CDR3, as DNA: TGTGCCAGCAGTTTATTATGGGCGCCAGGGGGCAGGTACGGTGAAGCTTTCTTT. The rearrangement links TRBV28 to TRBJ1-1, with 8 bases matching TRBD1. The CDR3 loop spans 18 amino acids. Trimming at V came to 1 base and at J to 7 bases, leaving 17 bases not matched to a gene. From germline, CDR1 is MDHEN and CDR2 SYDVKM.

The chain has TRBV7-2 and TRBJ2-5; 7 bases match TRBD2. Per the germline V gene, CDR1 is SGHTA and CDR2 is FQGNSA. The CDR3 is 15 amino acids. V trimming: 5 bases; J trimming: 4 bases; junction bases outside the gene matches: 10. The CDR3 nucleotides read TGTGCCAGCAGCGTAACCGGGACGGGGGGAGAGACCCAGTACTTC. It yields the protein CASSVTGTGGETQYF. The entire variable domain, with the rest obtained from reference TRBV7-2 and TRBJ2-5, is as follows: GAGVSQSPSNKVTEKGKDVELRCDPISGHTALYWYRQSLGQGLEFLIYFQGNSAPDKSGLPSDRFSAERTGGSVSTLTIQRTQQEDSAVYLCASSVTGTGGETQYFGPGTRLLVL.

The chain recombines TRBV5-5 with TRBJ1-5, with TRBD1 matching 7 bases. Germline assignment: CDR1 SGHKS and CDR2 YYEKEE (reference sequence). This CDR3 is 14 amino acids long. The ends lost 4 bases at V and 2 bases at J; junction bases unmatched: 3. As DNA, the CDR3 is TGTGCCAGCAGCCCCGGACAGGGCAATCAGCCCCAGCATTTT. Its translation: CASSPGQGNQPQHF.

The V call is TRBV5-4, the J call TRBJ2-3; D is possibly TRBD2 (6 bases). Germline values: CDR1 SGHNT, CDR2 YYREEE (reference sequence). Trimming stripped 5 bases from V and 2 bases from J, with 15 bases between. The CDR3 runs 15 residues. The CDR3, as DNA: TGTGCCAGCAGTTTCGATACGGGAGCCACAGATACGCAGTATTTT. Translated: CASSFDTGATDTQYF.

The CDR3 nucleotides read TGTGCCAGCCGCGCCGGGGGCTCCTACGAGCAGTACTTC. This codes for CASRAGGSYEQYF. The gene calls are TRBV2 and TRBJ2-7; TRBD2 is a possible D gene (6 bases). Trimming pared 8 bases from V and 0 bases from J, leaving 11 bases between. Germline CDR1 and CDR2: SNHLY and FYNNEI. The CDR3 is 13 residues long. Combining the CDR3 with reference TRBV2 and TRBJ2-7 gives the whole variable domain EPEVTQTPSHQVTQMGQEVILRCVPISNHLYFYWYRQILGQKVEFLVSFYNNEISEKSEIFDDQFSVERPDGSNFTLKIRSTKLEDSAMYFCASRAGGSYEQYFGPGTRLTVT.

The chain employs TRBV14 and TRBJ1-2; D is possibly TRBD1 (5 bases). This CDR3 is 18 amino acids long. The germline CDR1 and CDR2 sequences are SGHDN and FVKESK. Trimming removed 0 bases at V and 2 bases at J, with 19 bases between. The CDR3 DNA reads as TGTGCCAGCAGCCAAGATAGGCCGCGGCAGGGAACGAACTATGGCTACACCTTC. Translation gives CASSQDRPRQGTNYGYTF.

This clone was found a few times. The chain couples TRBV7-8 to TRBJ2-3, with 11 bases identical to TRBD1. The trim removed 2 bases at V and 6 bases at J, leaving 4 bases unmatched. CDR3 length: 15 residues. Germline V gives CDR1 SGHVS, CDR2 FQNEAQ. DNA of the CDR3: TGTGCCAGCAGCTTACGGGACAGGGGGTCGGATACGCAGTATTTT. Encoded protein: CASSLRDRGSDTQYF.

The chain has TRBV7-8 and TRBJ2-7; 9 nucleotides align to TRBD2. CDR3 length: 15 residues. V was pared by 0 bases and J by 6 bases, with 6 bases of the junction left unmatched. CDR1 is SGHVS and CDR2 is FQNEAQ in the germline V gene. The CDR3 is CASSLAQGLAGEQYF. In DNA form, the CDR3 reads TGTGCCAGCAGCTTAGCGCAGGGACTAGCTGGCGAGCAGTACTTC.

This clone was seen just once. This chain connects TRBV2 to TRBJ2-1; D remains ambiguous. The CDR3 sequence is 15 residues long. Trimming stripped 2 bases from V and 0 bases from J, with 8 bases between. CDR1 and CDR2 from the germline V gene are SNHLY and FYNNEI. The CDR3 here is CASSETRSSYNEQFF. As DNA, the CDR3 is TGTGCCAGCAGTGAAACCCGTAGCTCCTACAATGAGCAGTTCTTC.

J is TRBJ2-5 and V is TRBV14; D might be TRBD2 (5 bases). Trimming removed 3 bases at V and 5 bases at J, with 25 bases between. The germline V gene encodes CDR1 SGHDN and CDR2 FVKESK. The CDR3 sequence is 18 residues long. CDR3 residues: CASSQPSYGVGHRETQYF. CDR3 nucleotide sequence: TGTGCCAGCAGCCAGCCATCCTACGGGGTCGGCCACCGTGAGACCCAGTACTTC.

The rearrangement joins TRBV2 to TRBJ2-1; D may be TRBD1 (6 bases). V was clipped by 9 bases and J by 5 bases, with 14 bases between them. From germline, CDR1 is SNHLY and CDR2 FYNNEI. The CDR3 has 13 residues. The CDR3 region is CASWRGGNNEQFF. As DNA, the CDR3 is TGTGCCAGTTGGAGAGGGGGAAACAATGAGCAGTTCTTC.